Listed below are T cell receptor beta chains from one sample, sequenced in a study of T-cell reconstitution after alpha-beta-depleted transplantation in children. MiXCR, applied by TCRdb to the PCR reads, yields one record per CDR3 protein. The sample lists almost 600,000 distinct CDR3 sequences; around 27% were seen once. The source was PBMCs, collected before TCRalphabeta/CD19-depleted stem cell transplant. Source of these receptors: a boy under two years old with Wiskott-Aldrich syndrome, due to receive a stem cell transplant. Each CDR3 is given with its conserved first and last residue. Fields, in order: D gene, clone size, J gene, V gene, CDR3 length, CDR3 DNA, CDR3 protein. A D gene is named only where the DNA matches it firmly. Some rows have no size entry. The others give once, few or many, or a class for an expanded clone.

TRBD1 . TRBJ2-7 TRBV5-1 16 TGCGCCAGCAGCACTGGACAGGCCGTCCCCTCCTACGAGCAGTACTTC CASSTGQAVPSYEQYF
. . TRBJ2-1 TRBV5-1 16 TGCGCCAGCGGGAAACAGGGGACTTGGGCGTACAATGAGCAGTTCTTC CASGKQGTWAYNEQFF
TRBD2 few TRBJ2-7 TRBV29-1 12 TGCAGCGTCCTAGCGGGAGGCTACGAGCAGTACTTC CSVLAGGYEQYF
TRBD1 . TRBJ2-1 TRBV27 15 TGTGCCAGCAGTTACACGGGACAGGGAGTTAATGAGCAGTTCTTC CASSYTGQGVNEQFF
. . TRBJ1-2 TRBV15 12 TGTGCCACCAGCAGATCGACCTATGGCTACACCTTC CATSRSTYGYTF
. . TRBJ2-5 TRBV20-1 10 TGCAGTGCTAGCTTGATGACCCAGTACTTC CSASLMTQYF
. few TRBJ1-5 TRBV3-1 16 TGTGCCAGCAGCCAAGGTCAGGTACCCTTCAATCAGCCCCAGCATTTT CASSQGQVPFNQPQHF
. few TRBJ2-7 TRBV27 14 TGTGCCAGCAGTTTCTATGGGTTTGAAACCGAGCAGTACTTC CASSFYGFETEQYF
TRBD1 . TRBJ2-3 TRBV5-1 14 TGCGCCAGCAGCCCGCGGACAGGGAGTGATACGCAGTATTTT CASSPRTGSDTQYF
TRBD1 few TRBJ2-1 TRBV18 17 TGTGCCAGCTCACCTTCGTTCGACAGGGGGCTTTACAATGAGCAGTTCTTC CASSPSFDRGLYNEQFF
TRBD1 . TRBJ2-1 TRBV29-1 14 TGCAGCGTCGCAGGGGGAATCGGGATTAATGAGCAGTTCTTC CSVAGGIGINEQFF
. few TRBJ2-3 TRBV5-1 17 TGCGCCAGCAGCTTGGAGATAGCGGACTCCTTCACAGATACGCAGTATTTT CASSLEIADSFTDTQYF
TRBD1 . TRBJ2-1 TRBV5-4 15 TGTGCCAGCAGCACTGGTAGGACAGGGGACAATGAGCAGTTCTTC CASSTGRTGDNEQFF
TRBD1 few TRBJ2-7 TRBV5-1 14 TGTGCCAGCAGCTTTGGGACAGGGCCCTACGAGCAGTACTTC CASSFGTGPYEQYF
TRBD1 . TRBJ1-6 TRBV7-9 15 TGTGCCAGCAGTACGGGACAGGGGGAGAATTCACCCCTCCACTTT CASSTGQGENSPLHF
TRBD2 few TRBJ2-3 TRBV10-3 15 TGTGCCACGGGACTAGCGGGAGGGCCTAGTGATACGCAGTATTTT CATGLAGGPSDTQYF
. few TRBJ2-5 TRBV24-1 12 TGTGCCACCAGTGGGTCGCAAGAGACCCAGTACTTC CATSGSQETQYF
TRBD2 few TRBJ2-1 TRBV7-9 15 TGTGCCAGCAGCTTCAGCGGGAGGACCTACAATGAGCAGTTCTTC CASSFSGRTYNEQFF
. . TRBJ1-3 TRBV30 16 TGTGCCTGGAGTGTATCCCAGGTTCTCTCTGGAAACACCATATATTTT CAWSVSQVLSGNTIYF
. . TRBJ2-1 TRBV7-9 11 TGTGCCAGCAGCAAACAGAATGAGCAGTTCTTC CASSKQNEQFF
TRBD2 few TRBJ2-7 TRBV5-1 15 TGCGCCAGCAGCTTCCTTAGCGGGAGCCCATACGAGCAGTACTTC CASSFLSGSPYEQYF
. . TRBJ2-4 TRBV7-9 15 TGTGCCAGCAGCTTGCAAGGATTAGCCAAAAACATTCAGTACTTC CASSLQGLAKNIQYF
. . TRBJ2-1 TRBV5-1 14 TGCGCCAGCAGCTTGTGGCCTTCCTACAATGAGCAGTTCTTC CASSLWPSYNEQFF
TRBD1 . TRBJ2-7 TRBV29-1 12 TGCAGCGTGGGACAGGGGGAGGGCGAGCAGTACTTC CSVGQGEGEQYF
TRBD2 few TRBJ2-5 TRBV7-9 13 TGTGCCAGCAGCTCACTAGCGCCAGAGACCCAGTACTTC CASSSLAPETQYF
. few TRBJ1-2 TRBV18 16 TGTGCCAGCTCACCCGAACGGACAGAGACTAACTATGGCTACACCTTC CASSPERTETNYGYTF
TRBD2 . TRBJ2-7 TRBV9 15 TGTGCCAGCAGCGTAGACCTAGCGGGATCCTACGAGCAGTACTTC CASSVDLAGSYEQYF
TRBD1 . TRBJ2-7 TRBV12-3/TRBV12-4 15 TGTGCCAACCACATCCAGCAGGGGGTTCGGTACGAGCAGTACTTC CANHIQQGVRYEQYF
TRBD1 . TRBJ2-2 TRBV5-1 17 TGCGCCAGCAGCTTGGCATCCGGGACAGCCTACACCGGGGAGCTGTTTTTT CASSLASGTAYTGELFF
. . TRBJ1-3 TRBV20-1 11 TGCAGTGCCAGAAGAGGAAACACCATATATTTT CSARRGNTIYF
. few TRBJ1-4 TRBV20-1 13 TGCAGTGCCTTGGAGTCAACTAATGAAAAACTGTTTTTT CSALESTNEKLFF
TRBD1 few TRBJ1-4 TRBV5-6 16 TGTGCCAGCAGCAGGGACAGGGGGCTTCCTAATGAAAAACTGTTTTTT CASSRDRGLPNEKLFF
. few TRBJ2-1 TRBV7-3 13 TGTGCCAGACCAGGGGAGTATTCCAATGAGCAGTTCTTC CARPGEYSNEQFF
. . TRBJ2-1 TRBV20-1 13 TGCAGTGCTAGAGAATGGCTTAACAATGAGCAGTTCTTC CSAREWLNNEQFF
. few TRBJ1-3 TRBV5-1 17 TGCGCCAGCAGCCCGCGGAAAGTGATCGGCTCTGGAAACACCATATATTTT CASSPRKVIGSGNTIYF
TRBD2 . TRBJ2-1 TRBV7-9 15 TGTGCCAGCAGCTTATCCGGGACTAGCTGGAATGAGCAGTTCTTC CASSLSGTSWNEQFF
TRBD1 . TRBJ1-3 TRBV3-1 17 TGTGCCAGCAGCCAACGGACAGGTTCCCGAGGTGGAAACACCATATATTTT CASSQRTGSRGGNTIYF
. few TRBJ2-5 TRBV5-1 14 TGCGCCAGCAGCTTGTGGACGGCCCAAGAGACCCAGTACTTC CASSLWTAQETQYF
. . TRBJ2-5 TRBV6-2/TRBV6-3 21 TGTGCCAGCAGTTACTCGAGGTTCGGCTCCATCGCGGGAACGGGACAAGAGACCCAGTACTTC CASSYSRFGSIAGTGQETQYF
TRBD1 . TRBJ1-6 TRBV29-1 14 TGCAGCGTGTCCGAGGACAGGGGAGATTCACCCCTCCACTTT CSVSEDRGDSPLHF
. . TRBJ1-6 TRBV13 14 TGTGCCAGCAGCTTAGGAAGATATAATTCACCCCTCCACTTT CASSLGRYNSPLHF